These T cell receptor beta chains were read from a single sample in a study of T cells in Graves' hyperthyroidism and ophthalmopathy. A single record per CDR3 protein comes from TCRdb applying MiXCR to the multiplex PCR reads. The table includes more than 500,000 distinct CDR3 sequences, about 15% detected once. Sequenced input: blood. These receptor sequences come from a woman aged 30 to 39 with Graves' ophthalmopathy. The CDR3 runs from the conserved cysteine through the conserved F or W. The D gene is left open where the match is weak. Rows may omit the clone size; those that give it use once, few, many or a size class.

.	TRBV20-1	TRBJ2-3	many	TGCAGTGCTACGGGCACAGATACGCAGTATTTT	CSATGTDTQYF
.	TRBV11-2	TRBJ2-1	many	TGTGCCAGCAGCTTAGAGGGCTTCGCCAACTACAATGAGCAGTTCTTC	CASSLEGFANYNEQFF
TRBD2	TRBV9	TRBJ2-3	many	TGTGCCAGCAGCGTTCTACCCGGGACTAGCGGGAGCGCAGATACGCAGTATTTT	CASSVLPGTSGSADTQYF
TRBD1	TRBV3-1	TRBJ1-2	.	TGTGCCAGCAGCCCTCGGACAGGGAATTTAAATGGCTACACCTTC	CASSPRTGNLNGYTF
TRBD2	TRBV7-9	TRBJ2-6	.	TGTGCCAGCAGTAACATATGGGCTAGCGGGGGCTCTGGGGCCAACGTCCTGACTTTC	CASSNIWASGGSGANVLTF
.	TRBV4-3	TRBJ2-1	few	TGCGCCAGCAGCCAAGTGCCGCCTAGGGTTCTCCGATCTAATGAGCAGTTCTTC	CASSQVPPRVLRSNEQFF
.	TRBV28	TRBJ1-2	many	TGTGCCAGCAGAGTAGCACAGCGAAAACCAGGACAAAGCTATGGCTACACCTTC	CASRVAQRKPGQSYGYTF
TRBD2	TRBV11-2	TRBJ2-7	.	TGTGCCAGCAGCTTCTTAGCGGGAAGGTTTCGGGAGCAGTACTTC	CASSFLAGRFREQYF
.	TRBV24-1	TRBJ2-4	many	TGTGCCACCAGTGATTTTCCCTGCTTTCCGACAGGTCAAAACATTCAGTACTTC	CATSDFPCFPTGQNIQYF
.	TRBV6-5	TRBJ2-5	few	TGTGCCAGCAGTTACAGTATAACGGTGACCCAGTACTTC	CASSYSITVTQYF
.	TRBV28	TRBJ1-1	many	.	CASSSSTELLITEAFF
TRBD2	TRBV10-3	TRBJ2-1	many	TGTGCCATCAGTAAGGGACTAGCCTCCTACAATGAGCAGTTCTTC	CAISKGLASYNEQFF
.	TRBV5-8	TRBJ2-7	many	TGTGCCAGCAGCCCTTCTTATACGTTCTACGAGCAGTACTTC	CASSPSYTFYEQYF
TRBD1	TRBV29-1	TRBJ2-1	.	TGCAGCGTTGAATCCGGGACAGCTTACAATGAGCAGTTCTTC	CSVESGTAYNEQFF
.	TRBV5-6	TRBJ2-3	.	TGTGCCAGCAGCCTATCAGGGGCGTGGGCAGATACGCAGTATTTT	CASSLSGAWADTQYF
TRBD2	TRBV25-1	TRBJ2-1	.	TGTGCCAGCAGTGTGAGGGGTGGGAGGGGCTACAATGAGCAGTTCTTC	CASSVRGGRGYNEQFF
.	TRBV5-1	TRBJ1-4	many	TGCGCCAGCAGCGAAACGGGTTCGGCTAATGAAAAACTGTTTTTT	CASSETGSANEKLFF
TRBD1	TRBV28	TRBJ1-1	many	TGTGCCAGCAGTCCGTACAGGGGAAAGGGGACTGAAGCTTTCTTT	CASSPYRGKGTEAFF
TRBD1	TRBV2	TRBJ1-5	many	TGTGCCAGCAGTAGACAGGGGGTCATCAATCAGCCCCAGCATTTT	CASSRQGVINQPQHF
.	TRBV20-1	TRBJ2-3	many	TGCAGTGCTAGTGGAGGGGGGTTTACGCAGTATTTT	CSASGGGFTQYF
TRBD2	TRBV30	TRBJ2-1	few	TGTGCCTGGGACCTGGGGGGGAGGGGTTACAATGAGCAGTTCTTC	CAWDLGGRGYNEQFF
TRBD2	TRBV5-1	TRBJ2-1	few	TGCGCCAGCAGCTCGGGACTAGCGGAGCAGTTCTTC	CASSSGLAEQFF
.	TRBV6-5	TRBJ2-7	.	TGTGCCAGCAGTTACTCGAGGGGTCGGCGGATCCCCTACGAGCAGTACTTC	CASSYSRGRRIPYEQYF
TRBD1	TRBV6-1	TRBJ1-1	few	TGTGCCAGCACCATGACAGGGATGAACACTGAAGCTTTCTTT	CASTMTGMNTEAFF
TRBD2	TRBV2	TRBJ2-7	many	TGTGCCAGCAGTGAATCTGGGACTAGCGCCTACGAGCAGTACTTC	CASSESGTSAYEQYF
TRBD1	TRBV30	TRBJ2-4	.	TGTGCCTGGACTCCGGGACAGGGTAACATTCAGTACTTC	CAWTPGQGNIQYF
.	TRBV6-1	TRBJ2-3	.	TGTGCCAGCAGTCGGTTGATGAGCACAGATACGCAGTATTTT	CASSRLMSTDTQYF
TRBD2	TRBV2	TRBJ2-2	many	TGTGCCAGCACCGGACTAGCGTCCGGGGAGCTGTTTTTT	CASTGLASGELFF
.	TRBV27	TRBJ2-7	.	TGTGCCAGCAGTTTTTTCGCCGGGAAGTCCTACGAGCAGTACTTC	CASSFFAGKSYEQYF
TRBD1	TRBV5-4	TRBJ1-2	.	TGTGCCAGCAGCCGTCCCGGGACAGGTATCTATGGCTACACCTTC	CASSRPGTGIYGYTF
.	TRBV11-2	TRBJ2-1	many	TGTGCCAGCAGCCGGCGGAGACTAGAGGTAGATGAGCAGTTCTTC	CASSRRRLEVDEQFF
.	TRBV24-1	TRBJ2-3	few	TGTGCCACCAGTGAAAGGCGGGGGCGTACAGATACGCAGTATTTT	CATSERRGRTDTQYF
.	TRBV6-5	TRBJ2-2	many	TGTGCCAGCAGTTACAGGGGTAATACCGGGGAGCTGTTTTTT	CASSYRGNTGELFF
TRBD1	TRBV28	TRBJ2-5	many	TGTGCCAGCAGTTGGGGGACAGGGGCCCTTATCGGAACCGAGACCCAGTACTTC	CASSWGTGALIGTETQYF
TRBD2	TRBV3-1	TRBJ2-7	few	TGTGCCAGCAGCGGCGGGAGGGCTGGGGAGCAGTACTTC	CASSGGRAGEQYF
.	TRBV27	TRBJ1-5	.	TGTGCCAGCAGTTTCCACAGCAATCAGCCCCAGCATTTT	CASSFHSNQPQHF
.	TRBV20-1	TRBJ1-6	many	TGCAGTGCTAGAGGTGGGGTCGGGAATTCACCCCTCCACTTT	CSARGGVGNSPLHF
.	TRBV5-1	TRBJ1-4	.	TGCGCCAGCAGCCCAGGGTTGGAAAATGAAAAACTGTTTTTT	CASSPGLENEKLFF
.	TRBV7-3	TRBJ2-7	.	TGTGCCAGCAGCTTAACTCGGGGCCCTACCTACGAGCAGTACTTC	CASSLTRGPTYEQYF
TRBD2	TRBV5-1	TRBJ2-1	few	TGCGCCAGCAGCCAAGGGCCTCGCGGGGGGTACAATGAGCAGTTCTTC	CASSQGPRGGYNEQFF
.	TRBV6-2/TRBV6-3	TRBJ1-5	.	TGTGCCAGCAGTTATTGGTCGAGGGGAGGAGGGCCCCAGCATTTT	CASSYWSRGGGPQHF
.	TRBV6-6	TRBJ2-7	many	TGTGCCAGCAGTTACTCCGGGGGAGTGACCTACGAGCAGTACTTC	CASSYSGGVTYEQYF
.	TRBV6-2/TRBV6-3	TRBJ2-7	few	TGTGCCAGCAGGGAGATAGCGAACAAGGGCTACGAGCAGTACTTC	CASREIANKGYEQYF
.	TRBV3-1	TRBJ1-3	many	TGTGCCAGCAGCCATGGGACGGCCCATACGGACACCATATATTTT	CASSHGTAHTDTIYF
.	TRBV20-1	TRBJ2-1	many	TGCAGTGCAACTACTAACAATGAGCAGTTCTTC	CSATTNNEQFF
TRBD2	TRBV4-1	TRBJ2-5	few	TGCGCCAGCAGCCGGCTACTAGCGTCCCAAGAGACCCAGTACTTC	CASSRLLASQETQYF
TRBD1	TRBV18	TRBJ2-7	many	TGTGCCAGCTCACCGGGACAGGTCACCTACGAGCAGTACTTC	CASSPGQVTYEQYF
.	TRBV18	TRBJ1-1	few	TGTGCCAGCTCACCATTACAGAGCATGAACACTGAAGCTTTCTTT	CASSPLQSMNTEAFF
.	TRBV20-1	TRBJ2-3	many	TGCAGTGCTGACTCCGGGAGACTCACTAGCACAGATACGCAGTATTTT	CSADSGRLTSTDTQYF
.	TRBV28	TRBJ2-1	many	TGTGCCAGCAGTTTGGCCGGGACAAAGTACAATGAGCAGTTCTTC	CASSLAGTKYNEQFF
.	TRBV24-1	TRBJ1-2	.	TGTGCCACCAGTGATCCGTCCCGGGACGGCTACACCTTC	CATSDPSRDGYTF
TRBD1	TRBV7-9	TRBJ2-7	many	TGTGCCAGCAGCTTAGCCTCCGGGACAGGGGAGCGCTACGAGCAGTACTTC	CASSLASGTGERYEQYF